This T cell receptor beta chain came from a study of T-cell reconstitution after alpha-beta-depleted transplantation in children. Notes on the study in general: T-cell counts and diversity at one year post-transplant came mainly from newly produced T cells.

V lost 3 bases and J lost 5; bases outside the gene matches: 9. CDR3 length: 17 amino acids. Unique molecular identifiers featured in how the TCRbeta library was prepared. TCRdb fed the PCR reads into MiXCR, producing one record per CDR3 protein. Among a few hundred thousand distinct CDR3 sequences listed, 10% to 15% were seen once. For this clonotype: As yet, its antigen is unknown.

The source of this sequence is a male patient younger than 18 who had a stem cell transplant for acute myeloid leukemia, so the T cells may come from the graft donor. The J gene is TRBJ2-1, the V gene TRBV12-3 or TRBV12-4; TRBD2 agrees at 11 bases. The source material was PBMCs, mostly from graft donor cells, sampled 360 days after TCRalphabeta/CD19-depleted stem cell transplant. The CDR3 sequence is CASSFARLAGTNNEQFF. DNA of the CDR3: TGTGCCAGCAGTTTTGCCCGACTAGCGGGAACTAACAATGAGCAGTTCTTC.